This T cell receptor beta chain came from a study of T cell responses to AZD1222 COVID-19 vaccine. Study results and limitations: Clonal diversity may have been underestimated in mostly white British donors. Researchers report vaccine-associated CD4 TCRs spanning spike, with dominance at 160-218 and 743-854.

In this sample, this clone turned up once. The antigen is unknown. Sequenced by immunoSEQ multiplex PCR; TCRdb stores in-frame clones only, minus some. The sample carries some 120,000 clones, around 94% recorded once. The specimen comprised peripheral blood, sampled on day 0 of AZD1222 vaccination. The clonotype was recovered from an adult in good health.

CDR3 in amino acids: CASSYVAMGQYF. The CDR3 coding sequence is TGTGCCAGCAGTTATGTAGCCATGGGCCAGTACTTC. The V gene is TRBV6-2 or TRBV6-3, the J gene TRBJ2-5; no firm D call. Trimming cost V 3 bases and J 10 bases, with 12 bases left between them. There are 12 residues in the CDR3. Germline V gives CDR1 MNHEY, CDR2 SVGEGT.